These 9 T cell receptor beta chains were sequenced from one sample in a study of blood T cell repertoires in COVID-19. Data came from immunoSEQ multiplex PCR; TCRdb stores just in-frame clones and leaves some out. The repertoire has some 16,000 clones, about 88% of them found once; the top ten carry around 13%. Material: peripheral blood. These receptors originate from a human donor in a cohort sampled during active COVID-19.

The CDR3 DNA is TGTGCCAGCAGCCGGACTAGCGGGGGGGCAGGGGAGACCCAGTACTTC. Encoded protein: CASSRTSGGAGETQYF. The rearrangement links TRBV5-4 to TRBJ2-5; 15 nucleotides match TRBD2. The V gene's germline CDR1 is SGHNT and CDR2 YYREEE (reference sequence). Trimming at V came to 4 bases and at J to 5 bases, leaving 6 bases not matched to a gene. CDR3 length equals 16 residues.

CDR3 loop: CASSLGDRTPYEQYF. CDR3 bases: TGTGCCAGCAGTTTAGGGGACAGAACCCCCTACGAGCAGTACTTC. The rearrangement joins TRBV28 to TRBJ2-7; TRBD1 agrees at 7 bases. The ends lost 2 bases at V and 2 bases at J; junction bases unmatched: 6. Per germline, CDR1 MDHEN and CDR2 SYDVKM. The CDR3 loop spans 15 amino acids.

V gene TRBV18 combines with J gene TRBJ1-5, with unresolved D. CDR3 length: 13 residues. Germline values: CDR1 KGHSH, CDR2 LQKENI. The V end lost 5 bases, the J end lost 4 bases, and 9 bases lay between the germline ends. DNA of the CDR3: TGTGCCAGCTCAACAGACATGAATCAGCCCCAGCATTTT. Translation: CASSTDMNQPQHF.

This clone has just one count. The CDR3 sequence is CASIRRPDRVYGTEAFF. The CDR3 nucleotides read TGTGCCAGTATAAGGCGTCCGGACAGGGTTTATGGCACTGAAGCTTTCTTT. The V call is TRBV19, the J call TRBJ1-1, with 8 positions matching TRBD1. The V gene's germline CDR1 is LNHDA and CDR2 SQIVND (reference sequence). The length of the CDR3 is 17 residues. V was pared by 7 bases and J by 4 bases, with 17 bases of the junction left unmatched.

V usage is TRBV5-1 and J usage is TRBJ2-7; 7 bases fit TRBD1. CDR3 size: 16 residues. Per the germline V gene, CDR1 is SGHRS and CDR2 is YFSETQ. V lost 0 bases to trimming and J lost 3 bases; unmatched junction nucleotides: 9. This CDR3 is CASSLDQGDWGYEQYF. CDR3 DNA: TGCGCCAGCAGCTTGGACCAGGGGGATTGGGGCTACGAGCAGTACTTC.

The chain uses TRBV18 and TRBJ2-4, with 7 positions matching TRBD1. The junction had 6 bases not matched to a gene; V was cut back by 3 bases and J by 7 bases. Germline CDR1 reads KGHSH; CDR2 reads LQKENI. The CDR3 covers 14 residues. In nucleotides, the CDR3 is TGTGCCAGCTCACCCCTCGACAGGGCCAACATTCAGTACTTC. Translating gives CASSPLDRANIQYF.

The chain is built from TRBV18 and TRBJ1-1; 7 positions agree with TRBD1. Trimming took 3 bases from V and 4 from J; bases not matched to a gene: 5. Germline assignment: CDR1 KGHSH and CDR2 LQKENI. This CDR3 region has 14 residues. CDR3 DNA: TGTGCCAGCTCACCCGTCCCAGGGGGCACTGAAGCTTTCTTT. Translation: CASSPVPGGTEAFF.

The J gene is TRBJ1-5, the V gene TRBV11-2; a weak D match, TRBD1 (6 bases). The CDR3 is made up of 15 amino acids. Trimming stripped 3 bases from V and 0 bases from J, with 9 bases between. Germline V CDR1 and CDR2: SGHAT, FQNNGV. This CDR3 reads CASSFGDTSNQPQHF. Here the CDR3 DNA reads TGTGCCAGCAGCTTTGGGGACACTAGCAATCAGCCCCAGCATTTT.

The chain recombines TRBV7-2 with TRBJ1-1; no definite D call. This CDR3 is 15 amino acids long. Per germline, CDR1 SGHTA and CDR2 FQGNSA. V was clipped by 0 bases and J by 2 bases, with 10 bases between them. CDR3 loop: CASSLAGIGNTEAFF. In DNA form, the CDR3 reads TGTGCCAGCAGCTTAGCCGGGATAGGAAACACTGAAGCTTTCTTT.